The rows below give T cell receptor beta chains drawn from one sample of a study of ipilimumab plus nivolumab after autologous stem cell transplantation. Using immunoSEQ multiplex PCR, the repertoire was profiled, and TCRdb retains in-frame clones only, with some absent. The sample has about 1,700 clones; 81% are singletons. The sample consisted of PBMCs, taken in a trial of ipilimumab plus nivolumab as post-transplant consolidation. The receptor set was obtained from a female donor with multiple myeloma. Both conserved end residues are part of each CDR3. Fields, in order: D gene, J gene, V gene, clone size, CDR3 DNA, CDR3 protein. The D gene is left open where the match is weak. Some rows have no size entry. The others give once, few or many, or a class for an expanded clone.

D: NA
J: TRBJ2-5
V: TRBV5-1
size: once
DNA: TGCGCCAGCAGCGGGCAGGGCGGAGAGACCCAGTACTTC
CDR3: CASSGQGGETQYF

D: TRBD1
J: TRBJ2-6
V: TRBV18
size: few
DNA: TGTGCCAGCTCACCACGGCCCCCCACGGACAGGGGAAAATTTGGGGCCAACGTCCTGACTTTC
CDR3: CASSPRPPTDRGKFGANVLTF

D: NA
J: TRBJ2-2
V: TRBV6-5
size: NA
DNA: TGTGCCAGCAGTTATGCAGCGTCCCTTTACACCGGGGAGCTGTTTTTT
CDR3: CASSYAASLYTGELFF

D: NA
J: TRBJ2-1
V: TRBV7-3
size: NA
DNA: TGTGCCAGCAGCTTAACCCCCTCCAATGAGCAGTTCTTC
CDR3: CASSLTPSNEQFF

D: NA
J: TRBJ1-1
V: TRBV20-1
size: once
DNA: TGCAGTGGGATGGCGCAGCTTGAAGCTTTCTTT
CDR3: CSGMAQLEAFF

D: TRBD2
J: TRBJ2-5
V: TRBV30
size: NA
DNA: TGTGCCTGGAGTAATGGGCTAGCGGAAGAGACCCAGTACTTC
CDR3: CAWSNGLAEETQYF

D: TRBD2
J: TRBJ2-7
V: TRBV5-1
size: NA
DNA: TGCGCCAGCAGCGTCTTACCGGGACTAGCGGGAGACGAGCAGTACTTC
CDR3: CASSVLPGLAGDEQYF

D: NA
J: TRBJ2-1
V: TRBV9
size: NA
DNA: TGTGCCAGCAGCGTAGATGGATTCCCCCACAATGAGCAGTTCTTC
CDR3: CASSVDGFPHNEQFF

D: NA
J: TRBJ1-1
V: TRBV10-3
size: NA
DNA: TGTGCCACTGCCCCTCAGGGGCGAGACTCTGAAGCTTTCTTT
CDR3: CATAPQGRDSEAFF

D: NA
J: TRBJ2-7
V: TRBV5-6
size: few
DNA: TGTGCCAGCAGCTTGTACAGGGACGAGCAGTACTTC
CDR3: CASSLYRDEQYF

D: TRBD1
J: TRBJ2-7
V: TRBV6-5
size: NA
DNA: TGTGCCAGCAGTTACGGGACAGCCTCCTACGAGCAGTACTTC
CDR3: CASSYGTASYEQYF

D: TRBD2
J: TRBJ2-3
V: TRBV4-2
size: NA
DNA: TGTGCCAGCAGCCAATACGGGACTAGCGGCACAGATACGCAGTATTTT
CDR3: CASSQYGTSGTDTQYF

D: TRBD2
J: TRBJ2-3
V: TRBV5-8
size: few
DNA: TGTGCCAGCAGCTTGCGGGGGGTATTGGATACGCAGTATTTT
CDR3: CASSLRGVLDTQYF

D: TRBD2
J: TRBJ2-1
V: TRBV7-9
size: NA
DNA: TGTGCCAGCAGCTTCGTTTCGACTAGCGGTGAAAAGGGGAATGAGCAGTTCTTC
CDR3: CASSFVSTSGEKGNEQFF